Listed below are T cell receptor beta chains from one sample, sequenced in a study of metastatic and nonmetastatic thyroid tumors. TCRdb reprocessed the PCR reads via MiXCR. The sample lists about 21,000 clones, about 25% occurring once. The sample comprised blood. These receptors were obtained from a female donor with papillary thyroid cancer or a benign thyroid nodule (not recorded which). Some clones in this sample may be carry-over from other donors' samples. Each CDR3 is given with its conserved first and last residue. A D gene is named only where the DNA matches it firmly. Rows may omit the clone size; those that give it use once, few, many or a size class.

v_gene: TRBV30; j_gene: TRBJ1-2; d_gene: -; abundance: -; CDR3aa: CAWSNTGGYTF; CDR3nt: TGTGCCTGGAGTAACACGGGTGGCTACACCTTC
v_gene: TRBV11-2; j_gene: TRBJ1-3; d_gene: -; abundance: once; CDR3aa: CASCPGAGGRITIYF; CDR3nt: TGTGCCAGCTGCCCGGGAGCGGGGGGACGAATCACCATATATTTT
v_gene: TRBV28; j_gene: TRBJ1-1; d_gene: -; abundance: few; CDR3aa: CASSSSRVPEAFF; CDR3nt: TGTGCCAGCAGTTCATCCAGGGTCCCTGAAGCTTTCTTT
v_gene: TRBV6-1; j_gene: TRBJ2-2; d_gene: -; abundance: -; CDR3aa: CASSPFIGAGELFF; CDR3nt: TGTGCCAGCAGCCCCTTTATAGGCGCCGGGGAGCTGTTTTTT
v_gene: TRBV20-1; j_gene: TRBJ1-6; d_gene: -; abundance: medium-sized; CDR3aa: CSARDQIQENNSPLHF; CDR3nt: TGCAGTGCTAGAGATCAAATACAGGAAAATAATTCACCCCTCCACTTT
v_gene: TRBV18; j_gene: TRBJ2-3; d_gene: TRBD2; abundance: many; CDR3aa: CASSPLSGGSRDTQYF; CDR3nt: TGTGCCAGCTCACCACTATCGGGAGGTTCGCGAGATACGCAGTATTTT
v_gene: TRBV20-1; j_gene: TRBJ1-2; d_gene: TRBD1; abundance: -; CDR3aa: CRAETGQGDDIPNYGYTF; CDR3nt: TGCAGGGCTGAGACGGGACAGGGCGACGATATTCCAAACTATGGCTACACCTTC
v_gene: TRBV18; j_gene: TRBJ1-2; d_gene: -; abundance: -; CDR3aa: CASSPTGGMDYGYTF; CDR3nt: TGTGCCAGCTCACCAACCGGGGGCATGGACTATGGCTACACCTTC
v_gene: TRBV11-2; j_gene: TRBJ1-6; d_gene: -; abundance: -; CDR3aa: CGTRSPGKGDSPLHF; CDR3nt: TGTGGCACCAGAAGTCCGGGAAAGGGGGATTCACCCCTCCACTTT
v_gene: TRBV11-2; j_gene: TRBJ1-1; d_gene: -; abundance: many; CDR3aa: CASSLMLSSMNTEAFF; CDR3nt: TGTGCCAGCAGCTTAATGCTTTCTTCAATGAACACTGAAGCTTTCTTT
v_gene: TRBV13; j_gene: TRBJ2-1; d_gene: -; abundance: many; CDR3aa: CASSLGRGGLNNEQFF; CDR3nt: TGTGCCAGCAGCTTAGGACGTGGCGGTCTTAACAATGAGCAGTTCTTC
v_gene: TRBV28; j_gene: TRBJ2-7; d_gene: -; abundance: -; CDR3aa: CASSLSNRVYEQYF; CDR3nt: TGTGCCAGCAGTTTGTCGAACAGGGTCTACGAGCAGTACTTC
v_gene: TRBV5-1; j_gene: TRBJ1-5; d_gene: -; abundance: once; CDR3aa: CASSLGDLPNQPQHF; CDR3nt: TGCGCCAGCAGCTTGGGTGACTTGCCCAATCAGCCCCAGCATTTT
v_gene: TRBV28; j_gene: TRBJ2-2; d_gene: -; abundance: many; CDR3aa: CASSLEARLFF; CDR3nt: TGTGCCAGCAGTTTAGAAGCGAGGCTGTTTTTT
v_gene: TRBV18; j_gene: TRBJ1-4; d_gene: TRBD1; abundance: few; CDR3aa: CASSSGQGVSNEKLFF; CDR3nt: TGTGCCAGCTCATCAGGACAGGGGGTTTCTAATGAAAAACTGTTTTTT
v_gene: TRBV6-1; j_gene: TRBJ2-2; d_gene: -; abundance: -; CDR3aa: CASRQDGNTGELFF; CDR3nt: TGTGCCAGCAGACAGGACGGGAACACCGGGGAGCTGTTTTTT
v_gene: TRBV2; j_gene: TRBJ1-2; d_gene: -; abundance: many; CDR3aa: CASLADHYGYTF; CDR3nt: TGTGCCAGCCTTGCGGATCATTATGGCTACACCTTC
v_gene: TRBV28; j_gene: TRBJ2-5; d_gene: TRBD2; abundance: -; CDR3aa: CASSFGGGTQYF; CDR3nt: TGTGCCAGCAGTTTTGGCGGGGGGACCCAGTACTTC
v_gene: TRBV5-1; j_gene: TRBJ1-3; d_gene: -; abundance: -; CDR3aa: CASSGAWNTIYF; CDR3nt: TGCGCCAGCAGCGGAGCCTGGAACACCATATATTTT
v_gene: TRBV6-1; j_gene: TRBJ2-1; d_gene: TRBD1; abundance: -; CDR3aa: CASIGTALPEQFF; CDR3nt: TGTGCCAGCATCGGGACAGCCCTACCCGAGCAGTTCTTC
v_gene: TRBV7-9; j_gene: TRBJ1-1; d_gene: -; abundance: -; CDR3aa: CASSPRRRVTEAFF; CDR3nt: TGTGCCAGCAGCCCCCGACGAAGAGTGACTGAAGCTTTCTTT
v_gene: TRBV9; j_gene: TRBJ2-7; d_gene: TRBD1; abundance: many; CDR3aa: CASSGQGAYEQYF; CDR3nt: TGTGCCAGCAGCGGACAGGGGGCTTACGAGCAGTACTTC
v_gene: TRBV3-1; j_gene: TRBJ2-7; d_gene: -; abundance: many; CDR3aa: CASSQAARGSSYEQYF; CDR3nt: TGTGCCAGCAGCCAAGCTGCTCGGGGGAGCTCCTACGAGCAGTACTTC
v_gene: TRBV7-2; j_gene: TRBJ2-7; d_gene: TRBD2; abundance: -; CDR3aa: CASSLIAGAREQYF; CDR3nt: TGTGCCAGCAGCTTAATAGCGGGGGCGCGAGAGCAGTACTTC
v_gene: TRBV28; j_gene: TRBJ1-4; d_gene: TRBD1; abundance: many; CDR3aa: CASSFGGTGNEKLFF; CDR3nt: TGTGCCAGCAGTTTTGGGGGGACAGGGAATGAAAAACTGTTTTTT
v_gene: TRBV5-1; j_gene: TRBJ2-5; d_gene: -; abundance: many; CDR3aa: CASSLVQGGKETQYF; CDR3nt: TGCGCCAGCAGCTTGGTTCAGGGAGGAAAGGAGACCCAGTACTTC
v_gene: TRBV5-6; j_gene: TRBJ1-3; d_gene: -; abundance: many; CDR3aa: CASSLVSGTGNTIYF; CDR3nt: TGTGCCAGCAGCTTGGTATCAGGGACCGGAAACACCATATATTTT
v_gene: TRBV11-2; j_gene: TRBJ2-1; d_gene: TRBD2; abundance: many; CDR3aa: CASSPGIWAGETSPSYNEQFF; CDR3nt: TGTGCCAGCAGTCCCGGGATCTGGGCGGGAGAAACTTCCCCTTCCTACAATGAGCAGTTCTTC
v_gene: TRBV9; j_gene: TRBJ1-1; d_gene: -; abundance: many; CDR3aa: CASSPRGGDTEAFF; CDR3nt: TGTGCCAGCAGCCCCCGGGGGGGGGACACTGAAGCTTTCTTT
v_gene: TRBV2; j_gene: TRBJ1-4; d_gene: -; abundance: -; CDR3aa: CASSELRASTTNEKLFF; CDR3nt: TGTGCCAGCAGTGAATTGCGGGCAAGTACGACTAATGAAAAACTGTTTTTT
v_gene: TRBV20-1; j_gene: TRBJ2-2; d_gene: -; abundance: many; CDR3aa: CSAFHRSANTGELFF; CDR3nt: TGCAGTGCTTTCCACAGGAGCGCGAACACCGGGGAGCTGTTTTTT
v_gene: TRBV30; j_gene: TRBJ1-5; d_gene: -; abundance: many; CDR3aa: CAWSTRGVQPQHF; CDR3nt: TGTGCCTGGAGTACGAGGGGGGTTCAGCCCCAGCATTTT
v_gene: TRBV10-3; j_gene: TRBJ2-1; d_gene: -; abundance: many; CDR3aa: CAISDNYNEQFF; CDR3nt: TGTGCCATCAGTGATAACTACAATGAGCAGTTCTTC
v_gene: TRBV11-2; j_gene: TRBJ2-5; d_gene: -; abundance: -; CDR3aa: CASSLFKRGVRSQYF; CDR3nt: TGTGCCAGCAGCTTATTTAAAAGGGGCGTTCGGTCCCAGTACTTC
v_gene: TRBV6-1; j_gene: TRBJ2-7; d_gene: TRBD2; abundance: many; CDR3aa: CASTKTSGGSYEQYF; CDR3nt: TGTGCCAGCACGAAGACTAGCGGGGGCTCCTACGAGCAGTACTTC
v_gene: TRBV7-2; j_gene: TRBJ2-7; d_gene: -; abundance: medium-sized; CDR3aa: CASSFNRYEQYF; CDR3nt: TGTGCCAGCAGCTTCAACCGCTACGAGCAGTACTTC
v_gene: TRBV27; j_gene: TRBJ2-7; d_gene: -; abundance: once; CDR3aa: CASRGALFYEQYF; CDR3nt: TGTGCCAGCAGAGGGGCCCTCTTCTACGAGCAGTACTTC
v_gene: TRBV27; j_gene: TRBJ1-5; d_gene: -; abundance: -; CDR3aa: CASCFGGDNQPLHF; CDR3nt: TGTGCCAGCTGTTTTGGGGGGGACAATCAGCCCCTGCATTTT
v_gene: TRBV19; j_gene: TRBJ1-2; d_gene: -; abundance: medium-sized; CDR3aa: CASSVGSNNGYTF; CDR3nt: TGTGCCAGTAGTGTGGGTAGCAACAATGGCTACACCTTC
v_gene: TRBV5-6; j_gene: TRBJ2-1; d_gene: -; abundance: few; CDR3aa: CASSPGTWAYNEQFF; CDR3nt: TGTGCCAGCAGCCCCGGGACGTGGGCCTACAATGAGCAGTTCTTC
v_gene: TRBV5-8; j_gene: TRBJ2-5; d_gene: -; abundance: many; CDR3aa: CASSLSLETQYF; CDR3nt: TGTGCCAGCAGCTTGTCATTAGAGACCCAGTACTTC
v_gene: TRBV28; j_gene: TRBJ1-2; d_gene: -; abundance: many; CDR3aa: CASRDYGYTF; CDR3nt: TGTGCCAGCCGAGACTATGGCTACACCTTC